The table lists the clone carrying this T cell receptor beta chain with a few counts. Its cognate antigen is unknown. This record comes from a study of T cells in Graves' hyperthyroidism and ophthalmopathy. Trimming removed 6 bases from V and 11 bases from J, with 23 bases in between. Germline CDR1 DFQATT, CDR2 SNEGSKA (reference sequence). This CDR3 contains 14 residues. The study's findings and limits: In validation, the model predicted ophthalmopathy. These predictions came a median about 6.5 months before onset. In simple terms, a model built on 13 V-J features told ophthalmopathy apart from stable hyperthyroidism. Most thyroid-expanded clonotypes above 0.001 were also found in blood.

TCR beta CDR3 regions were amplified from RNA transcripts. The HTBI primer set was used in a first-round RT-PCR of the TCR CDR3. MiXCR, applied by TCRdb to the multiplex PCR reads, yields one record per CDR3 protein. Of 480,000 or so distinct CDR3 sequences listed, 35% to 50% are singletons. The diagnoses drew upon clinical symptoms, serum thyroxine and TRAb, thyroid ultrasound and orbital computed tomography. The sample consisted of peripheral blood or thyroid tissue (not recorded which). This receptor was obtained from an adult woman with Graves' disease, either hyperthyroidism or ophthalmopathy (not recorded which). The chain is built from TRBV20-1 and TRBJ1-5; a weak D match, TRBD1 (5 bases). The CDR3: CSAQSPGLAETQHF. In nucleotides, the CDR3 is TGCAGTGCGCAATCACCGGGACTAGCAGAGACCCAGCATTTT.